This TCR beta chain was identified in a study of beta chain features in type 1 diabetes. The sample holds a few counts of this clone. Its antigen remains unknown. General study points: VDJ junctions from patients with type 1 diabetes contained fewer insertions and more deletions. Type 1 diabetes patients had TCRB CDR3s that were shorter (moderately but significantly so) in all four CD4+ subsets.

Expressed TCRB transcripts were sequenced because the entire RNA isolate underwent reverse transcription. Naive, central memory and regulatory T cell samples came to a mean of approximately 3.57 million reads. The table came from immunoSEQ multiplex PCR; TCRdb's copy has only in-frame clones and leaves some out. The repertoire has about 250,000 clones, roughly 13% of them found once; the top ten carry roughly 0.024%. The single heparinised draw taken from each donor contained roughly 100 mL of blood on average. In germline, CDR1 is SNHLY, CDR2 FYNNEI. The CDR3 is 17 residues long. Losses at the gene ends were 5 bases for V and 0 bases for J; bases not matched to a gene: 5.

The gene calls are TRBV2 and TRBJ2-1; 12 nucleotides agree with TRBD2. Specimen: naive CD4+ T cells from blood. The receptor was derived from a woman in her forties in good health. The CDR3 DNA follows: TGTGCCAGCAGTCGACTAGCGGGGGACGTCTCCTACAATGAGCAGTTCTTC. This sequence encodes CASSRLAGDVSYNEQFF.